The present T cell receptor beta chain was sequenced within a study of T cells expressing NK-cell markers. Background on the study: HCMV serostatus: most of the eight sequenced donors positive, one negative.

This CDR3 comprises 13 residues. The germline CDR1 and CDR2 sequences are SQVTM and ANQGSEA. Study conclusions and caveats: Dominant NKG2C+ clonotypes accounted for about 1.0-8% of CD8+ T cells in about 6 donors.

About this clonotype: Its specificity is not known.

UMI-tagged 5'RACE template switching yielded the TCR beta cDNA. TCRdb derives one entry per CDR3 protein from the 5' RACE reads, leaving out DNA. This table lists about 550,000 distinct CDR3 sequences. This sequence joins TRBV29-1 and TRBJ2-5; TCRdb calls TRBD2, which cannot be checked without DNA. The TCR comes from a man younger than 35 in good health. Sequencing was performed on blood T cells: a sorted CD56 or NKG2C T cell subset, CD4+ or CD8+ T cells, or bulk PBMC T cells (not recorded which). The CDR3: CSAEEGLGETQYF.